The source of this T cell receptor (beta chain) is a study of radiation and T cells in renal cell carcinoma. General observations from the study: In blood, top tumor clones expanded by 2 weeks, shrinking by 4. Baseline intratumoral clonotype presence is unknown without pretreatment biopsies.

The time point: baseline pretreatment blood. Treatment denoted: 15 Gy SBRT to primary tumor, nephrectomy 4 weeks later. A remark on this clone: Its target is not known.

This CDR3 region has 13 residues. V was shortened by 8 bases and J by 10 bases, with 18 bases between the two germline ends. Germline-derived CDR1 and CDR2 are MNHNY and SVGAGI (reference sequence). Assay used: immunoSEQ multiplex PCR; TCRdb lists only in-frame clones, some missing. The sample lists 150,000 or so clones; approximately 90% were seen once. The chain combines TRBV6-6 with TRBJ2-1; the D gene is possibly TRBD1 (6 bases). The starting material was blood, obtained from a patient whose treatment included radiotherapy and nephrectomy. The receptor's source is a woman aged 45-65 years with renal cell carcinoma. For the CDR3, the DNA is TGTGCCAGCGTGGGACAAGCCTATAAGGAGCAGTTCTTC. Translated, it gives CASVGQAYKEQFF.